The T cell receptor beta chain under discussion was sequenced for a study of T cell repertoires in cytomegalovirus infection. Study-level information: Evidence of both CMV infection and a matching HLA type came from public TCR beta signatures.

This clonotype was seen repeatedly, ten times or more. Its antigen is currently unknown. There are 17 residues in the CDR3. V shed 6 bases and J 5 bases; nucleotides not matched to a gene: 15. The germline CDR1 and CDR2 sequences are SEHNR and FQNEAQ (reference sequence). Using its own MiXCR run on the reads, TCRdb lists one record per CDR3 protein. The sample holds around 270,000 distinct CDR3 sequences, 8% to 9.5% seen once. Study-wide results and caveats: The ex vivo response was dominated by HLA-C-restricted CMV-specific TCR beta clonotypes. Individuals carrying CMV plus the relevant HLA were identified by cumulative frequency of public TCR beta families.

V usage is TRBV7-9 and J usage is TRBJ2-1, with TRBD1 identical over 8 bases. Sequencing used PBMCs. This TCR came from a human donor in good health (CMV status not recorded). Some clones in this sample may be carry-over from other donors' samples. The CDR3 nucleotides are TGTGCCAGCAGATATCGACTCGGGACAGGACAAGACAATGAGCAGTTCTTC. It translates to CASRYRLGTGQDNEQFF.